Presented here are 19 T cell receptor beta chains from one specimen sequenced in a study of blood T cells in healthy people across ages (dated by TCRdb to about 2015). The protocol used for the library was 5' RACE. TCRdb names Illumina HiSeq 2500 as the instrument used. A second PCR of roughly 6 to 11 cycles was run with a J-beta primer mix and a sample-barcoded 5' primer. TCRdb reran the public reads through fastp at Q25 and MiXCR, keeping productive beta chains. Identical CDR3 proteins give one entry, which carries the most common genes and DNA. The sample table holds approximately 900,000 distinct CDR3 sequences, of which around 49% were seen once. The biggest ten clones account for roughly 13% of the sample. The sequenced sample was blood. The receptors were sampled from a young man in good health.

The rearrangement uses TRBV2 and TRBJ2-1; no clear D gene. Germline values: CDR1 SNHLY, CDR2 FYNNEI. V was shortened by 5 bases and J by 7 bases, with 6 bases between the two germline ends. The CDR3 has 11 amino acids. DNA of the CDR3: TGTGCCAGCAGTACAGAGAATGAGCAGTTCTTC. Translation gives CASSTENEQFF.

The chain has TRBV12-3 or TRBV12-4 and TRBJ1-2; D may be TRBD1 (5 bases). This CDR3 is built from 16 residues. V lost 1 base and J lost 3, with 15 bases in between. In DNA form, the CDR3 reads TGTGCCAGCAGTTTAGGGTACATCAGGGATGACTATGGCTACACCTTC. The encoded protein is CASSLGYIRDDYGYTF.

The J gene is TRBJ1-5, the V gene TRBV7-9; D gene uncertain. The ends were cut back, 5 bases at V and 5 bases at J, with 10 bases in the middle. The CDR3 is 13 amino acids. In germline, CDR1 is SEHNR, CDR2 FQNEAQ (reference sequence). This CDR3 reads CASSLQFDQPQHF. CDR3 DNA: TGTGCCAGCAGCCTCCAGTTCGATCAGCCCCAGCATTTT.

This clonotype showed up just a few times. CDR3 bases: TGTGCCATCAGTGACGGACTAGCGCGGGAGACCCAGTACTTC. This sequence encodes CAISDGLARETQYF. The V and J genes are TRBV10-3 and TRBJ2-5, with 9 positions matching TRBD2. The V segment lost 3 bases and the J segment 5 bases; nucleotides outside the gene matches: 4. The length of the CDR3 is 14 residues. Germline loops: CDR1 ENHRY, CDR2 SYGVKD.

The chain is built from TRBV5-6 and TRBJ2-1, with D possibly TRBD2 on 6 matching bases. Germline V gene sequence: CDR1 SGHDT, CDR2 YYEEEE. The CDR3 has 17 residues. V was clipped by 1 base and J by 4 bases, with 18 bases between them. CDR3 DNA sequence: TGTGCCAGCAGCTTGTTTCAGAGGACAAGCGGGTACAATGAGCAGTTCTTC. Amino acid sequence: CASSLFQRTSGYNEQFF.

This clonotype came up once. The CDR3 nucleotides are TGCGCCAGCAGCTTGGCGAGCGGGGCCAGCACAGATACGCAGTATTTT. Protein sequence: CASSLASGASTDTQYF. V usage is TRBV5-1 and J usage is TRBJ2-3; TRBD2 agrees at 7 bases. Germline CDR1 is SGHRS and CDR2 is YFSETQ. There are 16 residues in the CDR3. The V and J ends lost 0 bases and 0 bases, in that order; junction bases with no gene match: 4.

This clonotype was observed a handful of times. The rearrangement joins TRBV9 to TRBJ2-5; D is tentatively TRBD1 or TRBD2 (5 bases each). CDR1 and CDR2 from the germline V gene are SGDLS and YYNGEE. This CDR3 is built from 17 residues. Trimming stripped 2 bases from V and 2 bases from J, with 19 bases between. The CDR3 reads CASSVGRRGNLQETQYF. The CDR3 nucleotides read TGTGCCAGCAGCGTGGGGCGTCGGGGCAACCTACAAGAGACCCAGTACTTC.

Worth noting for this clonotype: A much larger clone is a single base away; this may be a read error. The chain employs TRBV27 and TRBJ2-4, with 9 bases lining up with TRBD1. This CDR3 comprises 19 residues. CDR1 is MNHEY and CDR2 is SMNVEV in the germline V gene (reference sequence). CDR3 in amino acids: CANSLQWGDRGAAKNIQYF. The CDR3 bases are TGTGCCAACAGTTTACAATGGGGAGACAGGGGGGCGGCCAAAAACATTCAGTACTTC.

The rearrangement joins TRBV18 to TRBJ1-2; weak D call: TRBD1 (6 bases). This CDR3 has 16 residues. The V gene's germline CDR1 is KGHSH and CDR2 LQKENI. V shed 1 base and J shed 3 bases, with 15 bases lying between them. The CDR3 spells CASSPRSGEAHYGYTF. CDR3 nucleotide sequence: TGTGCCAGCTCACCACGTTCAGGGGAGGCTCACTATGGCTACACCTTC.

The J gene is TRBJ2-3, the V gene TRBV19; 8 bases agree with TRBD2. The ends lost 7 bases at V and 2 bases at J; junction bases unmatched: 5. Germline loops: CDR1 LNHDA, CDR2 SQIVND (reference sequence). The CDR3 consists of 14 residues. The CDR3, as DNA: TGTGCCAGTATCGGGCGGGGGGCCACAGATACGCAGTATTTT. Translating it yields CASIGRGATDTQYF.

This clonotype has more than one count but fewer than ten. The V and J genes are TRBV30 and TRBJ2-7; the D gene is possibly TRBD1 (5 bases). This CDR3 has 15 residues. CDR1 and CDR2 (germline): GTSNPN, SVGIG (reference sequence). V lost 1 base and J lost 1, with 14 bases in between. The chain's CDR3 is CAWSAGRGLSYEQYF. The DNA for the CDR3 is TGTGCCTGGAGTGCGGGTAGGGGTCTTTCCTACGAGCAGTACTTC.

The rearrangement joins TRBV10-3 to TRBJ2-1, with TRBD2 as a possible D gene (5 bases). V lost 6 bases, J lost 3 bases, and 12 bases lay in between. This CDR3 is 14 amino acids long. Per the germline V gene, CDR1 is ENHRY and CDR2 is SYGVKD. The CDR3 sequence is CAISYSEVYNEQFF. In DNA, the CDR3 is TGTGCCATCAGCTATAGCGAAGTCTACAATGAGCAGTTCTTC.

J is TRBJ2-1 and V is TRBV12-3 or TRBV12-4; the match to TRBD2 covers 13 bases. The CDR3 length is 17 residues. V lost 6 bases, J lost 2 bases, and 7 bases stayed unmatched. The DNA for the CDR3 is TGTGCCAGCAGACGGACTAGCGGGGGCTCCACCTACAATGAGCAGTTCTTC. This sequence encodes CASRRTSGGSTYNEQFF.

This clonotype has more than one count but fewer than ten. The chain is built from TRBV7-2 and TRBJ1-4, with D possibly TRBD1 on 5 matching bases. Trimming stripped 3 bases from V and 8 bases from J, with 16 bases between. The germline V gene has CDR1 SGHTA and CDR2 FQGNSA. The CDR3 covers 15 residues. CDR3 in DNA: TGTGCCAGCAGCTTGGTCGGGGCTGATTGGGAAAAACTGTTTTTT. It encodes CASSLVGADWEKLFF.

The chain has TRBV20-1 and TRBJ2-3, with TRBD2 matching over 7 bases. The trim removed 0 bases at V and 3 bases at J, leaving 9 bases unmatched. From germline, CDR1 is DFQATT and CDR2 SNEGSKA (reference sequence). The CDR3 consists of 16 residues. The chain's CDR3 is CSARDRRAGRTDTQYF. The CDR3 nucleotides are TGCAGTGCTAGAGACCGCCGAGCGGGGAGGACAGATACGCAGTATTTT.

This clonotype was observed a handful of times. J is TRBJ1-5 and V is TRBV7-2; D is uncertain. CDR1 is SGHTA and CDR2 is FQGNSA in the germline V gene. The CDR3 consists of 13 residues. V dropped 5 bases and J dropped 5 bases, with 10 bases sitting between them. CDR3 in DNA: TGTGCCAGCAGCCCTTGGGCAGATCAGCCCCAGCATTTT. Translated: CASSPWADQPQHF. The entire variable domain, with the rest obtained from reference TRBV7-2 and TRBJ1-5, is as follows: GAGVSQSPSNKVTEKGKDVELRCDPISGHTALYWYRQSLGQGLEFLIYFQGNSAPDKSGLPSDRFSAERTGGSVSTLTIQRTQQEDSAVYLCASSPWADQPQHFGDGTRLSIL.

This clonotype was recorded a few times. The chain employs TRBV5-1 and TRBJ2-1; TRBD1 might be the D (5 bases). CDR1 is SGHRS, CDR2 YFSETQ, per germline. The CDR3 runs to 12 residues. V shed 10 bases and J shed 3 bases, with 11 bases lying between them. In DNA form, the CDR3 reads TGCGCCTCAGTAGGGGACTACAATGAGCAGTTCTTC. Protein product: CASVGDYNEQFF.

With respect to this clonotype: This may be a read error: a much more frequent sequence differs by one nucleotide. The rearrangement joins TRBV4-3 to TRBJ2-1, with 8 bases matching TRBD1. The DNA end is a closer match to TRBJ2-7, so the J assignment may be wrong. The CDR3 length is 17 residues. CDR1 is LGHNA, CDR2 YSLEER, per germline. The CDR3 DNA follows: TGCGCCAGCAGCCAAGATTGGACAGGGAGCTCCTACAATGAGCAGTACTTC. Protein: CASSQDWTGSSYNEQYF.

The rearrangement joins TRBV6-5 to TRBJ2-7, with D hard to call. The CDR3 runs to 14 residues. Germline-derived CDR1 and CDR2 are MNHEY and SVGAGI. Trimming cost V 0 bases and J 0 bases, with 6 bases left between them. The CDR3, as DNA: TGTGCCAGCAGTTACTCGGGGTTCTCCTACGAGCAGTACTTC. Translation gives CASSYSGFSYEQYF.